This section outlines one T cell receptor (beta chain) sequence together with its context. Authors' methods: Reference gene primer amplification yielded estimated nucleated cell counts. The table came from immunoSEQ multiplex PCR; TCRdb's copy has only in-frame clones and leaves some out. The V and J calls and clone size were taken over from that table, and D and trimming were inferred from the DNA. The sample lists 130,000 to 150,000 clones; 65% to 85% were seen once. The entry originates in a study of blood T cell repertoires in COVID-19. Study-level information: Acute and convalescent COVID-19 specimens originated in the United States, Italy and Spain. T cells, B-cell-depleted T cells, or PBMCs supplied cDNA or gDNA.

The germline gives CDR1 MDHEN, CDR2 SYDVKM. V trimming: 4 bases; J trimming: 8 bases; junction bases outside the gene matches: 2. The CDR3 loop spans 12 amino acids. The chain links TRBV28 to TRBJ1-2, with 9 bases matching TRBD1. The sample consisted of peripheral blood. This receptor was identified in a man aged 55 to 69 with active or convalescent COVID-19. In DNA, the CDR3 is TGTGCCAGCAGTTCGGACAGGGGCGGCTACACCTTC. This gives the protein CASSSDRGGYTF.